The present T cell receptor (beta chain) was sequenced within a study of vaccination effects on CD4 cells after COVID-19. The study's findings and limits: After vaccination of healthy people, only 1 of 255 vaccine-induced clones cross-reacted with common cold coronaviruses.

To note about this clone: The antigen is unknown.

Method: immunoSEQ multiplex PCR; TCRdb's copy keeps in-frame clones and lacks some. The sample yields under 40,000 clones, almost 85% seen once. The ends were cut back, 5 bases at V and 4 bases at J, with 5 bases in the middle. The CDR3 is made up of 11 amino acids. Per the germline V gene, CDR1 is MNHEY and CDR2 is SVGAGI. Before any sequencing was done, the ViraFEST assay used viral peptide pools to expand antigen-specific CD4+ T cells. Following culture for ten to eleven days, CD4+ T cells were isolated. Each person got two doses of an mRNA SARS-CoV-2 vaccine, BNT162b2 or mRNA-1273. Half the medium was swapped for IL-2 medium on days 3 and 7.

The V call is TRBV6-5, the J call TRBJ1-2; D remains ambiguous. The input for sequencing was CD4+ T cells from PBMCs cultured with HCoV-NL63 spike peptides, taken after COVID-19 vaccination. The sequence was obtained from a human donor who received a COVID-19 vaccine. Some clones in this sample may be carry-over from other donors' samples. CDR3 amino acids: CASSPSYGYTF. CDR3 DNA sequence: TGTGCCAGCAGTCCCAGCTATGGCTACACCTTC.